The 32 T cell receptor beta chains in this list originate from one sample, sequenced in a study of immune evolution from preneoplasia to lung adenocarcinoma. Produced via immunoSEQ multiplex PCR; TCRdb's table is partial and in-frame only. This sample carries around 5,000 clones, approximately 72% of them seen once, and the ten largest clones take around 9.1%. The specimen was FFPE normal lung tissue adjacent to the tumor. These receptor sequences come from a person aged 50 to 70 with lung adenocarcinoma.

Written as DNA, the CDR3 is TGTGCCACAACCAAACTCAGGGGGATTGGAGGCTATGGCTACACCTTC. Protein: CATTKLRGIGGYGYTF. The chain combines TRBV2 with TRBJ1-2, with 7 bases lining up with TRBD1. The CDR3 has 16 amino acids. Unmatched junction bases numbered 18, after V lost 10 bases and J lost 4 bases. Germline lookup yields CDR1 SNHLY and CDR2 FYNNEI.

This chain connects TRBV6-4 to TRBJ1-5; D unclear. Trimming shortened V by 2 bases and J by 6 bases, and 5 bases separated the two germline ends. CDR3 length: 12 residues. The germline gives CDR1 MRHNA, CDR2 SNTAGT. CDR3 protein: CASSDRVQPQHF. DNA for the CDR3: TGTGCCAGCAGTGACAGGGTTCAGCCCCAGCATTTT.

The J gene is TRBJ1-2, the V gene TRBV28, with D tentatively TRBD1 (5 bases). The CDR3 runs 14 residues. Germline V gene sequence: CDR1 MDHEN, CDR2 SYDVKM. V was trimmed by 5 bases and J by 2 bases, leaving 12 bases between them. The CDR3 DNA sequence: TGTGCCAGCAGTGACTCCGGGGGAAACTATGGCTACACCTTC. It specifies CASSDSGGNYGYTF.

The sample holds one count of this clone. The CDR3 region has the DNA TGTGCCAGCTCACCGGGACTCGCGAACACCGGGGAGCTGTTTTTT. This encodes CASSPGLANTGELFF. The rearrangement uses TRBV18 and TRBJ2-2; tentative D call: TRBD2 (6 bases). Per the germline V gene, CDR1 is KGHSH and CDR2 is LQKENI. The CDR3 has 15 residues. Trimming shortened V by 3 bases and J by 0 bases, and 8 bases separated the two germline ends.

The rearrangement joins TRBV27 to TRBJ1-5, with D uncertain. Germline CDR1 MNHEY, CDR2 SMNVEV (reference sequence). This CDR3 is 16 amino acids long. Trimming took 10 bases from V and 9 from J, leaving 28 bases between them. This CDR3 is CATIPTRRQPHVPQHF. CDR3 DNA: TGTGCCACCATCCCAACCCGACGGCAGCCTCATGTGCCCCAGCATTTT.

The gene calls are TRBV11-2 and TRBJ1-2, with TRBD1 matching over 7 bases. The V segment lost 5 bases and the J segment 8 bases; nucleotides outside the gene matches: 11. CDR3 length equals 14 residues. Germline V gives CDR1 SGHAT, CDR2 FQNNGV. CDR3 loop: CASSLTGEYRGYTF. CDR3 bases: TGTGCCAGCAGCCTCACAGGGGAGTACAGAGGCTACACCTTC.

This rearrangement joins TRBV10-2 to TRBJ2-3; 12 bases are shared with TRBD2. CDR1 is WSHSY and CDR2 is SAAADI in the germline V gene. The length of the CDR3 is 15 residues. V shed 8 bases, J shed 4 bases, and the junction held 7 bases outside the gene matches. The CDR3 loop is CASCILAGGSDTQYF. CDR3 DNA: TGCGCCAGCTGTATACTAGCGGGAGGTTCAGATACGCAGTATTTT.

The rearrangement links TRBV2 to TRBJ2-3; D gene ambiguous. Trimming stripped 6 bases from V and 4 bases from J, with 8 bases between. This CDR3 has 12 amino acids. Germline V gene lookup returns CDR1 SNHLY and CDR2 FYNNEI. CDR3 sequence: CASSYTPDTQYF. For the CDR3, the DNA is TGTGCCAGCAGCTACACCCCAGATACGCAGTATTTT. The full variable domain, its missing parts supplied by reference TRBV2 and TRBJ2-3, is EPEVTQTPSHQVTQMGQEVILRCVPISNHLYFYWYRQILGQKVEFLVSFYNNEISEKSEIFDDQFSVERPDGSNFTLKIRSTKLEDSAMYFCASSYTPDTQYFGPGTRLTVL.

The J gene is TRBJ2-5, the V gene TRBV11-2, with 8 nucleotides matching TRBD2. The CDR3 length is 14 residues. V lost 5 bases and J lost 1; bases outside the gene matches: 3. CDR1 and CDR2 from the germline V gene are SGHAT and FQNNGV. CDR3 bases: TGTGCCAGCAGCCAGGGGACTAGCCAAGAGACCCAGTACTTC. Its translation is CASSQGTSQETQYF. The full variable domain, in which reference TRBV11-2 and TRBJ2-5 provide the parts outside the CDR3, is EAGVAQSPRYKIIEKRQSVAFWCNPISGHATLYWYQQILGQGPKLLIQFQNNGVVDDSQLPKDRFSAERLKGVDSTLKIQPAKLEDSAVYLCASSQGTSQETQYFGPGTRLLVL.

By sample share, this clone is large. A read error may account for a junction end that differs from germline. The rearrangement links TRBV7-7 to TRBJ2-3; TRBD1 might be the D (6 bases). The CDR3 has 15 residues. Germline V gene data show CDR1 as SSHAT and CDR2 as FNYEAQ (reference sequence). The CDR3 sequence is CASSLGVRGGDTQYF. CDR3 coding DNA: TGTGCTAGCAGCTTAGGAGTTAGAGGGGGAGATACGCAGTATTTT.

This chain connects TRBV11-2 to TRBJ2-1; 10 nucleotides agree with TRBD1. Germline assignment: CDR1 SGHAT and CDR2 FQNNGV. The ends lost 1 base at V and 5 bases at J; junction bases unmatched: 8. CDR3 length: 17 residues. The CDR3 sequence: CASSLGRQGAIDNEQFF. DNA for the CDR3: TGTGCCAGCAGCTTAGGGAGACAGGGGGCTATAGACAATGAGCAGTTCTTC.

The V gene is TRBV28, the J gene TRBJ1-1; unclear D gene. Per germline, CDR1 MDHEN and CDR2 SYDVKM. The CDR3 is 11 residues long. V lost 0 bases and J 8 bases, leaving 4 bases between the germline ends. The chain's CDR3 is CASSLWKEAFF. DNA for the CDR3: TGTGCCAGCAGTTTATGGAAAGAAGCTTTCTTT. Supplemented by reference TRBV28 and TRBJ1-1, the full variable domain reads DVKVTQSSRYLVKRTGEKVFLECVQDMDHENMFWYRQDPGLGLRLIYFSYDVKMKEKGDIPEGYSVSREKKERFSLILESASTNQTSMYLCASSLWKEAFFGQGTRLTVV.

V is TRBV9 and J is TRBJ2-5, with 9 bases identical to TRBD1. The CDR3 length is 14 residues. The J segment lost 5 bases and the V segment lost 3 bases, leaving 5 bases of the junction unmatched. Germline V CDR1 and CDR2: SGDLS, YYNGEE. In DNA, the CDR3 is TGTGCCAGCAGCGGGGGACAGGGTGGGGAGACCCAGTACTTC. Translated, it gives CASSGGQGGETQYF.

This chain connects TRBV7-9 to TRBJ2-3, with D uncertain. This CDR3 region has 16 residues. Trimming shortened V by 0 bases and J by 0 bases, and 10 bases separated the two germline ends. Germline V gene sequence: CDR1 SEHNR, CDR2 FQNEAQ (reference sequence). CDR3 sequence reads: CASSLARNFSTDTQYF. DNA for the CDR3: TGTGCCAGCAGCTTAGCACGGAATTTCAGCACAGATACGCAGTATTTT.

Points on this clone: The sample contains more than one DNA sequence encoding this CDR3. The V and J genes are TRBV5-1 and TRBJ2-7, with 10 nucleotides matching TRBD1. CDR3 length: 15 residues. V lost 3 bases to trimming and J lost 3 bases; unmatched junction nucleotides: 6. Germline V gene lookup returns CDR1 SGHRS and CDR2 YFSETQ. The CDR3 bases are TGCGCCAGCAGCTCACCTGGACAGGGGGTCTACGAGCAGTACTTC. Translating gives CASSSPGQGVYEQYF.

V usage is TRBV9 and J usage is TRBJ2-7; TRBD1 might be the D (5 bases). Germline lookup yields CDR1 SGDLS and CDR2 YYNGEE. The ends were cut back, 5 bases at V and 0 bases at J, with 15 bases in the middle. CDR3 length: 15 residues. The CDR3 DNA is TGTGCCAGCAGTGCGACAGCGTTCAGCTCCTACGAGCAGTACTTC. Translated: CASSATAFSSYEQYF.

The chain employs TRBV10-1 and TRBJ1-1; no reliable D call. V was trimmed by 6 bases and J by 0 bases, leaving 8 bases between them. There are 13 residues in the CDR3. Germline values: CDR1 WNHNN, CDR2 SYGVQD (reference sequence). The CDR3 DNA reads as TGCGCCAGCAGGGACGAGTTGAACACTGAAGCTTTCTTT. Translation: CASRDELNTEAFF.

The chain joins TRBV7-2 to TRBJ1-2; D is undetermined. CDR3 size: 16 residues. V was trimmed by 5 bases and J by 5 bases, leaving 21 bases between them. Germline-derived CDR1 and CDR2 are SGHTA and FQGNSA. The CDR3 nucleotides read TGTGCCAGCAGCCTCGTCGGGAGGGTCCGGCAATATGGCTACACCTTC. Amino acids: CASSLVGRVRQYGYTF.

Here the CDR3 reads CAWEGRGNEKLFF. CDR3 in DNA: TGTGCCTGGGAGGGCAGGGGAAATGAAAAACTGTTTTTT. This chain uses TRBV30 with TRBJ1-4, with a weak D call TRBD1 (6 bases). Trimming took 5 bases from V and 5 from J, leaving 12 bases between them. Germline CDR1 reads GTSNPN; CDR2 reads SVGIG (reference sequence). CDR3 length: 13 residues.

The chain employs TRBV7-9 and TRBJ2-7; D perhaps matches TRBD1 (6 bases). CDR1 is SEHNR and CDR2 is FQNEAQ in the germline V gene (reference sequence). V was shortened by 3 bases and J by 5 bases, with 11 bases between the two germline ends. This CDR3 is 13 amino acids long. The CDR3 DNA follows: TGTGCCAGCAGCTTTACACAGGGCGACGAGCAGTACTTC. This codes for CASSFTQGDEQYF. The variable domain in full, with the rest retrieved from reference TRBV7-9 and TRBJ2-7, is DTGVSQNPRHKITKRGQNVTFRCDPISEHNRLYWYRQTLGQGPEFLTYFQNEAQLEKSRLLSDRFSAERPKGSFSTLEIQRTEQGDSAMYLCASSFTQGDEQYFGPGTRLTVT.

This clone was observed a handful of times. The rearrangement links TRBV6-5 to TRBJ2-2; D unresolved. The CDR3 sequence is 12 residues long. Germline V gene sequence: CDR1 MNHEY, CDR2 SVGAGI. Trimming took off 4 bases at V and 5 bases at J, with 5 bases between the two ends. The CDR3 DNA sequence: TGTGCCAGCAGTTTCCATACCGGGGAGCTGTTTTTT. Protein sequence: CASSFHTGELFF.

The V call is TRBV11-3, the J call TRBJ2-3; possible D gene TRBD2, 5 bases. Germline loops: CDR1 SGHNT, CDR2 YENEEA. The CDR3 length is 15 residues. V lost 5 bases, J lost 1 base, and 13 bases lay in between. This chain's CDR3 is CASSPAGRGTDTQYF. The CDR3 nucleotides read TGTGCCAGCAGCCCCGCGGGTCGGGGCACAGATACGCAGTATTTT.

The CDR3 spells CASSQGGDYNEQFF. The DNA of the CDR3 is TGTGCCAGCAGTCAAGGGGGAGACTACAATGAGCAGTTCTTC. V is TRBV28 and J is TRBJ2-1; D might be TRBD1 (6 bases). The V gene's germline CDR1 is MDHEN and CDR2 SYDVKM. The CDR3 contains 14 residues. Trimming took 5 bases from V and 3 from J, leaving 11 bases between them.

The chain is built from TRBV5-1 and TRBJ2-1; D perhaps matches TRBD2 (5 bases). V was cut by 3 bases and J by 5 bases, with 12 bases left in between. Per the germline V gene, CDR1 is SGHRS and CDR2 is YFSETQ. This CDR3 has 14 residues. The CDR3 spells CASSSTNQNNEQFF. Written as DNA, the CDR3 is TGCGCCAGCAGCTCGACTAACCAAAACAATGAGCAGTTCTTC. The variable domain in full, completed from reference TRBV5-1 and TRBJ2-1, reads KAGVTQTPRYLIKTRGQQVTLSCSPISGHRSVSWYQQTPGQGLQFLFEYFSETQRNKGNFPGRFSGRQFSNSRSEMNVSTLELGDSALYLCASSSTNQNNEQFFGPGTRLTVL.

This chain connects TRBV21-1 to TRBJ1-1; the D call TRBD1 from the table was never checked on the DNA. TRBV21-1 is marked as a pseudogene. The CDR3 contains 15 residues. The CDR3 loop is CASSKRGDSYTEAFF. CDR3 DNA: TGTGCCAGCAGCAAAAGAGGGGACAGCTACACTGAAGCTTTCTTT.

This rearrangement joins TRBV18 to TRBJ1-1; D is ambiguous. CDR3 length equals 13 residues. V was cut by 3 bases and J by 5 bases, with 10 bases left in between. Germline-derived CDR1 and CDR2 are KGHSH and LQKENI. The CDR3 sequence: CASSPQAGTEAFF. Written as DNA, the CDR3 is TGTGCCAGCTCACCCCAGGCCGGGACTGAAGCTTTCTTT.

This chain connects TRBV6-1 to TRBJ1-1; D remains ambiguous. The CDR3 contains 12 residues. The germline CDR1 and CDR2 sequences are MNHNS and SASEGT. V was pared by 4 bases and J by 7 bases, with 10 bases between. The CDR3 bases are TGTGCCAGCAGTGCCCAATGGCTTGAAGCTTTCTTT. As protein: CASSAQWLEAFF.

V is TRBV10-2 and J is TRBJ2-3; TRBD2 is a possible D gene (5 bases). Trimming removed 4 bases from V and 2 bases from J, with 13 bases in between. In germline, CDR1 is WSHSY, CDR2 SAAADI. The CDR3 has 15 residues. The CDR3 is CASSGGLPYTDTQYF. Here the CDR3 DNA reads TGCGCCAGCAGTGGCGGACTCCCATACACAGATACGCAGTATTTT.

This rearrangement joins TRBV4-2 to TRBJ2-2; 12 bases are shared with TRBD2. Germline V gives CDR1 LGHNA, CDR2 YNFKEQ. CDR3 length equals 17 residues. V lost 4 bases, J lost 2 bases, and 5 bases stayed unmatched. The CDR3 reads CASSPLAGGRNTGELFF. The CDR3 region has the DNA TGTGCCAGCAGCCCGCTAGCGGGAGGGCGAAACACCGGGGAGCTGTTTTTT.

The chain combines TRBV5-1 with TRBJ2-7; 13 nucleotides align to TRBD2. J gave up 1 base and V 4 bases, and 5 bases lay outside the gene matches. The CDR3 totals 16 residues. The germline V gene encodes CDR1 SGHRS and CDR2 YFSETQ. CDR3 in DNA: TGCGCCAGCAGCACACTAGCGGGAGGGACTTCCTACGAGCAGTACTTC. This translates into CASSTLAGGTSYEQYF.

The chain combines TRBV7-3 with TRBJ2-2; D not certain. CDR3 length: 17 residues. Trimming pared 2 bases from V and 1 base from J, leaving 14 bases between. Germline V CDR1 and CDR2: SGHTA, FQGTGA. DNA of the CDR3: TGTGCCAGCAGCTTATCCCCCACAGAAATGAACACCGGGGAGCTGTTTTTT. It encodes CASSLSPTEMNTGELFF.

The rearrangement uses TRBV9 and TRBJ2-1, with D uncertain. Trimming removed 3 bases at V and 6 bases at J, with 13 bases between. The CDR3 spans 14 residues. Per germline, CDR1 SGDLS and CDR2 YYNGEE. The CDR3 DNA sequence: TGTGCCAGCAGCGAGCCAGACCAAATCAATGAGCAGTTCTTC. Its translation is CASSEPDQINEQFF. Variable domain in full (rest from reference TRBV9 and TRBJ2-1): DSGVTQTPKHLITATGQRVTLRCSPRSGDLSVYWYQQSLDQGLQFLIQYYNGEERAKGNILERFSAQQFPDLHSELNLSSLELGDSALYFCASSEPDQINEQFFGPGTRLTVL.